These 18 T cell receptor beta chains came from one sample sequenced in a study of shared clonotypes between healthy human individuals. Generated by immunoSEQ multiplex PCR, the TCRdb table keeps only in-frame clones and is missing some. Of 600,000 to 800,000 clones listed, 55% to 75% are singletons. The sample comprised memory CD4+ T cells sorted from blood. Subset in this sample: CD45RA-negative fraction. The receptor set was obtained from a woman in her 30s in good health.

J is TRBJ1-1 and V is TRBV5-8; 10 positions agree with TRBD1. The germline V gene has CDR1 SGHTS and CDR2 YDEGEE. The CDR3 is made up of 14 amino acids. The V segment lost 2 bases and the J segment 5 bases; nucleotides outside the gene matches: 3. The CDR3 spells CASSFDRGLTEAFF. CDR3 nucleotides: TGTGCCAGCAGCTTCGACAGGGGGCTTACTGAAGCTTTCTTT.

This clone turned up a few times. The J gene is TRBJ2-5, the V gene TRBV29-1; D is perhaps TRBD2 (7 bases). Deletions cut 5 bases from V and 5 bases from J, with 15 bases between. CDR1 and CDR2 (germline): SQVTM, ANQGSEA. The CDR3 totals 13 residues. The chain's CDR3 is CSVPGGPRETQYF. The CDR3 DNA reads TGCAGCGTTCCGGGGGGCCCCCGGGAGACCCAGTACTTC.

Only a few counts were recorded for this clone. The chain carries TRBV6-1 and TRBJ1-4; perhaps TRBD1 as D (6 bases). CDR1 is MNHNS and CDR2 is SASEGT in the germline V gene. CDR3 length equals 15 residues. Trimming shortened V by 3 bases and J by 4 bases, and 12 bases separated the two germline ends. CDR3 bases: TGTGCCAGCAGTGACCCTGACAGGATTAATGAAAAACTGTTTTTT. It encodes CASSDPDRINEKLFF.

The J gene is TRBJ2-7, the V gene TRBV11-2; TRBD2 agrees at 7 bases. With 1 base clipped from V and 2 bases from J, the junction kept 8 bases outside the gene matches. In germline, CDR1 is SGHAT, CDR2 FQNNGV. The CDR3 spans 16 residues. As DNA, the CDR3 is TGTGCCAGCAGCTTAGGGGGGGGTAGGGCACCCTACGAGCAGTACTTC. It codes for CASSLGGGRAPYEQYF.

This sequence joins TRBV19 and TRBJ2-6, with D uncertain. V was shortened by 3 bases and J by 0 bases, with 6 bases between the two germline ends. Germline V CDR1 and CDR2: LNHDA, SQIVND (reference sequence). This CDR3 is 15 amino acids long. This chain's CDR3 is CASSMGISGANVLTF. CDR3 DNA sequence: TGTGCCAGTAGTATGGGCATCTCTGGGGCCAACGTCCTGACTTTC.

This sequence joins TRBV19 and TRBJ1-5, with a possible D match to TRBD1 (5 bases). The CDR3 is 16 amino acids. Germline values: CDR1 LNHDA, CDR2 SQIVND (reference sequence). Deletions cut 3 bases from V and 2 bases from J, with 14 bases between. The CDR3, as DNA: TGTGCCAGTAGTATCCCCCGGGACCGGGGCAATCAGCCCCAGCATTTT. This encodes CASSIPRDRGNQPQHF.

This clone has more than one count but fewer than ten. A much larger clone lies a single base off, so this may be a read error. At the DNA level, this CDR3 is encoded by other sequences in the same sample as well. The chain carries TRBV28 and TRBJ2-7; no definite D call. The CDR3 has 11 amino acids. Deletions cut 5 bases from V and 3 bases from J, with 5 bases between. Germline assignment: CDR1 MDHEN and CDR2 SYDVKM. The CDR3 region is CASSHRYEQYF. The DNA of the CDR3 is TGTGCCAGCAGTCACCGCTACGAGCAGTACTTC. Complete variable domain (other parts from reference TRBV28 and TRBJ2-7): DVKVTQSSRYLVKRTGEKVFLECVQDMDHENMFWYRQDPGLGLRLIYFSYDVKMKEKGDIPEGYSVSREKKERFSLILESASTNQTSMYLCASSHRYEQYFGPGTRLTVT.

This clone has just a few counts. The CDR3 loop reads CASSSQGTEETQYF. DNA of the CDR3: TGCGCCAGCAGCTCGCAGGGTACGGAAGAGACCCAGTACTTC. The chain combines TRBV5-1 with TRBJ2-5, with D possibly being TRBD1 (5 bases). Germline CDR1 is SGHRS and CDR2 is YFSETQ. The CDR3 has 14 residues. V lost 3 bases, J lost 3 bases, and 12 bases lay in between. Based on the CDR3 plus reference TRBV5-1 and TRBJ2-5, the full variable domain is KAGVTQTPRYLIKTRGQQVTLSCSPISGHRSVSWYQQTPGQGLQFLFEYFSETQRNKGNFPGRFSGRQFSNSRSEMNVSTLELGDSALYLCASSSQGTEETQYFGPGTRLLVL.

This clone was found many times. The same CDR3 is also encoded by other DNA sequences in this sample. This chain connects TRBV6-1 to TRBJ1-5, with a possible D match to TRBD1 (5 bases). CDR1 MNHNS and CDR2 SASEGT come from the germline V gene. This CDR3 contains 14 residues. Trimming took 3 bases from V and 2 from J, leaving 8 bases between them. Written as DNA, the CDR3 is TGTGCCAGCAGTGAGTCCAGGGGCAATCAGCCCCAGCATTTT. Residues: CASSESRGNQPQHF.

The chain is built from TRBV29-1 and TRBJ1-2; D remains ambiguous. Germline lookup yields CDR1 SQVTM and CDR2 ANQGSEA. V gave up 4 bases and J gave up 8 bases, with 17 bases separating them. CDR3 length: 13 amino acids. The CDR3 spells CSVATDPSAGYTF. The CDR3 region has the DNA TGCAGCGTTGCTACAGACCCCTCCGCGGGCTACACCTTC.

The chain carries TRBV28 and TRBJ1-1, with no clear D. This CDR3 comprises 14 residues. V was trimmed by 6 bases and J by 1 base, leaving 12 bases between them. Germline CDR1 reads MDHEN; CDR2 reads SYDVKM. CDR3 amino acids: CASRKINTNTEAFF. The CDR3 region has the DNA TGTGCCAGCAGAAAAATTAACACGAACACTGAAGCTTTCTTT.

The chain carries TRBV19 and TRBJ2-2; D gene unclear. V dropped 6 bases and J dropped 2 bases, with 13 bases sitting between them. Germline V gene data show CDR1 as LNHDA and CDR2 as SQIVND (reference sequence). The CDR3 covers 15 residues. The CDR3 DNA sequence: TGTGCCAGTAGCCGCGATGGGGTAAACACCGGGGAGCTGTTTTTT. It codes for CASSRDGVNTGELFF.

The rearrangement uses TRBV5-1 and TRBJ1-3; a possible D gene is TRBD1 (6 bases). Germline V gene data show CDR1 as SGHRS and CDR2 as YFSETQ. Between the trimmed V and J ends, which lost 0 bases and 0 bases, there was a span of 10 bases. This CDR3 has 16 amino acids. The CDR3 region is CASSLGQVYSGNTIYF. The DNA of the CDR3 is TGCGCCAGCAGCTTGGGACAGGTCTACTCTGGAAACACCATATATTTT.

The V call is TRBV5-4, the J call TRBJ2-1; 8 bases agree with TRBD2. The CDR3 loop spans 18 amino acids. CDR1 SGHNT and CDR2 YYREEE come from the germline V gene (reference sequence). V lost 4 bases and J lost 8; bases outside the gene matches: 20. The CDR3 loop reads CASSPQSAAGGALHEQFF. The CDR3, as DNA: TGTGCCAGCAGCCCCCAAAGCGCGGCGGGAGGAGCCTTGCATGAGCAGTTCTTC.

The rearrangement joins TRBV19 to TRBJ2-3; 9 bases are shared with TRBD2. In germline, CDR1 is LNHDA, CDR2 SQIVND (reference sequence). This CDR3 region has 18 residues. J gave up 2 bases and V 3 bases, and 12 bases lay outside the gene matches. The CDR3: CASSIRAGGDGYTDTQYF. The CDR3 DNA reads TGTGCCAGTAGTATTCGAGCGGGGGGCGACGGTTACACAGATACGCAGTATTTT.

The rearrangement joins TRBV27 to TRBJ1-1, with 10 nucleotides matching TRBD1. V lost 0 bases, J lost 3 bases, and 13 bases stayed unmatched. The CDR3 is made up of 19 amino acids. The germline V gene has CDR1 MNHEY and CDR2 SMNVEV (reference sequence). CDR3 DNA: TGTGCCAGCAGTTTATCCCCAGCCGCGGGACAGGGGCGGGACACTGAAGCTTTCTTT. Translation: CASSLSPAAGQGRDTEAFF.

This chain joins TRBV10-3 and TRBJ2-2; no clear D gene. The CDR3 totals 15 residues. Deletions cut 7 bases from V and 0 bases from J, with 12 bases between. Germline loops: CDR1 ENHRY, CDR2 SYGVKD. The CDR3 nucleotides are TGTGCCATCAAGGATTTATCCTCGAACACCGGGGAGCTGTTTTTT. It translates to CAIKDLSSNTGELFF.

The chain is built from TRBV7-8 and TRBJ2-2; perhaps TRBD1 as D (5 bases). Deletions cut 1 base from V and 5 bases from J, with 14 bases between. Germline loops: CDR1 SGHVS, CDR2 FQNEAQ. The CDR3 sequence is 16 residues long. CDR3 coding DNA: TGTGCCAGCAGCTTAGACAGGCTCAAGAGGACCGGGGAGCTGTTTTTT. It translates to CASSLDRLKRTGELFF.